One and the same sample provided the 4 T cell receptor beta chains below, sequenced in a study of blood T cells in healthy people across ages. The use of a sample-barcoded 5' primer and a J-beta primer mix characterized a second PCR of roughly 7 to 12 cycles. TCRdb ran MiXCR on the 5' RACE reads and lists one entry per CDR3 protein. The sample contains hundreds of thousands of distinct CDR3 sequences, about a fifth of which appear only once. Sample: blood. These receptors all come from a man in his 70s in good health.

The J gene is TRBJ1-2, the V gene TRBV25-1; TRBD1 agrees at 8 bases. Germline CDR1 reads MGHDK; CDR2 reads SYGVNS. This CDR3 has 20 amino acids. V shed 2 bases, J shed 4 bases, and the junction held 21 bases outside the gene matches. CDR3 DNA: TGTGCCAGCAGTGAAAGTGGGGGGTGGCGGCAGGGGGCATCTCCCTATGGCTACACCTTC. Translating gives CASSESGGWRQGASPYGYTF.

This clonotype has a count of ten or more. V gene TRBV20-1 combines with J gene TRBJ2-1; 7 nucleotides agree with TRBD2. Germline CDR1 DFQATT, CDR2 SNEGSKA (reference sequence). The CDR3 sequence is 16 residues long. V was pared by 3 bases and J by 0 bases, with 8 bases of the junction left unmatched. The CDR3 DNA is TGCAGTGCTAGTCGGGTGGGCGGGAGCTCCTACAATGAGCAGTTCTTC. This codes for CSASRVGGSSYNEQFF.

This clonotype showed up just a few times. The V and J genes are TRBV5-1 and TRBJ1-1; the D is unclear. The CDR3 covers 13 residues. With 4 bases removed from V and 8 bases from J, the gap between germline ends came to 15 bases. Germline-derived CDR1 and CDR2 are SGHRS and YFSETQ. The CDR3 loop reads CASSVRERSEAFF. The DNA of the CDR3 is TGCGCCAGCAGCGTGAGGGAGAGGTCGGAAGCTTTCTTT.

This clonotype was seen only a few times. The V and J genes are TRBV5-6 and TRBJ1-1; D not certain. CDR1 SGHDT and CDR2 YYEEEE come from the germline V gene. The ends were cut back, 2 bases at V and 2 bases at J, with 10 bases in the middle. This CDR3 spans 14 amino acids. DNA of the CDR3: TGTGCCAGCAGCTTTCAGACACTAAACACTGAAGCTTTCTTT. Protein product: CASSFQTLNTEAFF.